The present TCR beta chain was sequenced within a study of radiation and T cells in renal cell carcinoma. Study outcomes and limitations: Dominant CDR3 motifs were more common in irradiated tumors than controls. Tumor samples were small regions of around 0.94 g.

The treatment was: treatment-naive control, cytoreductive nephrectomy. Notes on this clone: Its cognate antigen is unknown.

The length of the CDR3 is 15 residues. V was cut by 3 bases and J by 5 bases, with 16 bases left in between. CDR1 is SGHNT, CDR2 YYREEE, per germline (reference sequence). The data were produced by immunoSEQ multiplex PCR, yet TCRdb's version contains in-frame clones alone and is incomplete. The data show more than 15,000 clones, approximately 59% seen once. The sequencing used tumor tissue, collected from a patient whose treatment was nephrectomy without radiotherapy. The sequence came from a man aged 45-60 years with renal cell carcinoma. The V call is TRBV5-4, the J call TRBJ2-3; weak D call: TRBD1 (6 bases). CDR3 in amino acids: CASSSYRDKEDTQYF. Written as DNA, the CDR3 is TGTGCCAGCAGCTCATACAGGGATAAAGAAGATACGCAGTATTTT.